Listed here are 8 T cell receptor beta chains from one sample, sequenced in a study of cytomegalovirus exposure and HLA in healthy donors. In the PCR, 60 Vbeta and 13 Jbeta primers were used. Clones were sequenced by immunoSEQ multiplex PCR, and TCRdb holds only the in-frame ones, with some missing. The sample lists roughly 240,000 clones, 82% occurring once. The sequenced material came from PBMCs. These receptors were collected from a woman aged 35 to 49 in good health and CMV-seropositive.

CDR3 DNA sequence: TGTGCCAGCAGCATCAAACAGGGTGGGGTAACTGAAGCTTTCTTT. Its protein is CASSIKQGGVTEAFF. The chain recombines TRBV11-3 with TRBJ1-1, with a tentative D call TRBD1 (6 bases). Trimming took off 5 bases at V and 5 bases at J, with 18 bases between the two ends. The CDR3 consists of 15 residues. The V gene's germline CDR1 is SGHNT and CDR2 YENEEA.

V is TRBV21-1 and J is TRBJ2-7; TRBD1, the D gene given by the table, was not confirmed from the DNA. TRBV21-1 is a recognized pseudogene. The CDR3 extends over 15 amino acids. CDR3 nucleotides: TGTGCCAGCAGCAATCTTAGCCAGGGCTCCTACGAGCAGTACTTC. It encodes CASSNLSQGSYEQYF.

This chain connects TRBV6-6 to TRBJ2-7; 8 nucleotides align to TRBD2. V gave up 5 bases and J gave up 2 bases; unmatched junction bases: 8. The CDR3 spans 15 residues. Germline CDR1 is MNHNY and CDR2 is SVGAGI (reference sequence). The CDR3 coding sequence is TGTGCCAGCAGTGATAGCGGGGTCAGCACCTACGAGCAGTACTTC. Its translation: CASSDSGVSTYEQYF.

CDR3 coding DNA: TGTGCCAGCTCACCGCCTAGGACAGGGCTAGACACTGAAGCTTTCTTT. Translated: CASSPPRTGLDTEAFF. The chain combines TRBV18 with TRBJ1-1; 8 bases are shared with TRBD1. CDR3 length: 16 residues. Germline V CDR1 and CDR2: KGHSH, LQKENI. Losses at the gene ends were 3 bases for V and 3 bases for J; bases not matched to a gene: 9.

The V gene is TRBV6-5, the J gene TRBJ1-6; tentative D call: TRBD1 (6 bases). The CDR3 sequence is 15 residues long. The germline CDR1 and CDR2 sequences are MNHEY and SVGAGI. Trimming left V 2 bases short and J 9 bases short, with 14 bases between. Written as DNA, the CDR3 is TGTGCCAGCAGTTACGGGGTCAGGGGCCCTTCACCCCTCCACTTT. This gives the protein CASSYGVRGPSPLHF.

The chain employs TRBV5-1 and TRBJ2-1; 8 positions agree with TRBD2. Germline V gives CDR1 SGHRS, CDR2 YFSETQ. CDR3 length: 14 residues. J was trimmed by 9 bases and V by 0 bases; bases with no gene match: 5. The CDR3 region is CASSLAGGAGEQFF. Written as DNA, the CDR3 is TGCGCCAGCAGCTTGGCCGGGGGGGCAGGTGAGCAGTTCTTC.

This rearrangement joins TRBV7-2 to TRBJ2-3; 11 bases are shared with TRBD2. Trimming took 5 bases from V and 5 from J; bases not matched to a gene: 9. The germline gives CDR1 SGHTA, CDR2 FQGNSA. This CDR3 region has 16 residues. CDR3 residues: CASSRPTSGELDTQYF. CDR3 DNA sequence: TGTGCCAGCAGCCGCCCGACTAGCGGGGAGCTAGATACGCAGTATTTT.

This chain links TRBV4-3 with TRBJ2-7; D is perhaps TRBD1 (5 bases). Trimming pared 1 base from V and 3 bases from J, leaving 13 bases between. The CDR3 covers 15 residues. The germline CDR1 and CDR2 sequences are LGHNA and YSLEER. The CDR3 sequence is CASSQGRTNIYEQYF. The CDR3, as DNA: TGCGCCAGCAGCCAAGGACGGACAAATATCTACGAGCAGTACTTC.